These 6 T cell receptor beta chains came from one sample sequenced in a study of shared clonotypes between healthy human individuals. This table comes from immunoSEQ multiplex PCR, and its TCRdb copy is limited to in-frame clones, with some not included. The table lists over a million clones, around 98.5% of them singletons. What was sequenced was naive CD4+ T cells sorted from blood. As for subset: CD45RA+ positively selected. The source of these receptors is a young man in good health.

The chain carries TRBV19 and TRBJ2-1; D call uncertain. The germline CDR1 and CDR2 sequences are LNHDA and SQIVND (reference sequence). The CDR3 runs 12 residues. Deletions cut 9 bases from V and 6 bases from J, with 12 bases between. The CDR3 spells CASSRVGNEQFF. CDR3 nucleotide sequence: TGTGCCAGCTCGAGAGTTGGCAATGAGCAGTTCTTC.

The V gene is TRBV5-1, the J gene TRBJ2-5; 10 nucleotides align to TRBD1. With 0 bases clipped from V and 5 bases from J, the junction kept 7 bases outside the gene matches. Germline V CDR1 and CDR2: SGHRS, YFSETQ. The CDR3 spans 16 residues. In DNA form, the CDR3 reads TGCGCCAGCAGCTTGGCCGGGACAGGGGCCCGTGAGACCCAGTACTTC. Amino acid sequence: CASSLAGTGARETQYF.

The genes are TRBV18 and TRBJ2-6; unclear D gene. The V end lost 3 bases, the J end lost 2 bases, and 11 bases lay between the germline ends. The CDR3 has 16 residues. Germline assignment: CDR1 KGHSH and CDR2 LQKENI. The CDR3: CASSPLHLPGANVLTF. The CDR3 coding sequence is TGTGCCAGCTCACCCTTACATTTGCCTGGGGCCAACGTCCTGACTTTC. Combining the CDR3 with reference TRBV18 and TRBJ2-6 gives the whole variable domain NAGVMQNPRHLVRRRGQEARLRCSPMKGHSHVYWYRQLPEEGLKFMVYLQKENIIDESGMPKERFSAEFPKEGPSILRIQQVVRGDSAAYFCASSPLHLPGANVLTFGAGSRLTVL.

This clone was observed once. The CDR3 nucleotides read TGTGCCAGCAGCCAAGACCCAGTTCGCTCCCAGTACTTC. Translation gives CASSQDPVRSQYF. J is TRBJ2-5 and V is TRBV28; no clear D. CDR3 length: 13 residues. Germline loops: CDR1 MDHEN, CDR2 SYDVKM. The germline V and J ends were trimmed by 6 bases and 9 bases, with 17 bases remaining between them. The full variable domain, its missing parts supplied by reference TRBV28 and TRBJ2-5, is DVKVTQSSRYLVKRTGEKVFLECVQDMDHENMFWYRQDPGLGLRLIYFSYDVKMKEKGDIPEGYSVSREKKERFSLILESASTNQTSMYLCASSQDPVRSQYFGPGTRLLVL.

The chain carries TRBV6-4 and TRBJ2-1; TRBD1 agrees at 8 bases. The CDR3 sequence is 15 residues long. CDR1 is MRHNA, CDR2 SNTAGT, per germline. After removal of 4 bases from V and 4 bases from J, the junction contained 6 bases not matched to a gene. The CDR3 region has the DNA TGTGCCAGCAGTGTTGACAGGGGATCGTACAATGAGCAGTTCTTC. It is translated as CASSVDRGSYNEQFF.

The rearrangement links TRBV4-3 to TRBJ2-7; 8 bases fit TRBD1. With 4 bases clipped from V and 1 base from J, the junction kept 12 bases outside the gene matches. Germline V CDR1 and CDR2: LGHNA, YSLEER. The CDR3 totals 17 residues. The DNA of the CDR3 is TGCGCCAGCAGCCGCGGAGGGGGAGGACAGGGTTCCTACGAGCAGTACTTC. Amino acids: CASSRGGGGQGSYEQYF.